This is a list of T cell receptor beta chains from one sample in a study of cytomegalovirus exposure and HLA in healthy donors. TCRdb keeps only in-frame clones here, not all; method: immunoSEQ multiplex PCR. The table includes fewer than 150,000 clones, 75% to 85% detected once. Sequenced sample: PBMCs. The source of these receptors is a man aged 35-49 years in good health and CMV-seronegative. CDR3s leave out the opening cysteine and the closing phenylalanine or tryptophan.

j_call v_call cdr3_aa
TRBJ2-1 TRBV2 ASYQGTYNEQF
TRBJ2-5 TRBV19 ASSPGEETQY
TRBJ1-2 TRBV5-4 ASSLSGTVVLP
TRBJ2-6 TRBV5-1 ASSGTTGSGANVLT
TRBJ1-2 TRBV28 ASKVTATYGYT
TRBJ1-5 TRBV27 ASSFQGNQPQH
TRBJ1-2 TRBV6-5 ASSTKTGGYT
TRBJ1-5 TRBV4-1 ASSLSLGVSNQPQH
TRBJ1-2 TRBV2 ASSQAVSGYGYT
TRBJ2-1 TRBV7-8 ASSLERLAGVLNEQF
TRBJ2-1 TRBV28 ASSSTSGLSYNEQF
TRBJ2-3 TRBV2 ASSGTSGLTSTDTQY
TRBJ1-2 TRBV30 AWGSGRYGYT
TRBJ2-5 TRBV5-1 ASSRLSQGGETQY
TRBJ1-1 TRBV19 ASSRGGMNTEAF
TRBJ1-1 TRBV14 ASSQHRGQGMNTEAF
TRBJ2-7 TRBV7-2 ASSLEDGPRDYEQY
TRBJ2-7 TRBV15 ATSRDRDSSYEQY
TRBJ1-6 TRBV18 ASSPLGGNSPLH
TRBJ2-1 TRBV7-6 ASSLGGGEQF
TRBJ2-1 TRBV19 ASSKGQNYNEQF
TRBJ2-4 TRBV5-4 ASSLSPGTGENIQY
TRBJ2-1 TRBV2 ASSGELQSWEF
TRBJ2-7 TRBV28 ASRPRDRISYEQY
TRBJ2-2 TRBV5-1 ASSSNTGWAGELF
TRBJ1-2 TRBV10-3 AISESFREDYGYT
TRBJ2-7 TRBV27 ASSSYRDQGQY
TRBJ2-4 TRBV7-9 ASSSPTQDRGANIQY
TRBJ2-2 TRBV5-8 ASSSYSGELF
TRBJ2-5 TRBV14 ASSQGGRTGAETQY
TRBJ1-5 TRBV2 ASRDRDQKPQH
TRBJ2-5 TRBV5-1 ASSLDFGGWETQY
TRBJ1-2 TRBV2 ASSSKEGAGGYT
TRBJ2-1 TRBV11-2 ASSLAPAGAGNEQF